This passage covers 15 T cell receptor beta chains from one sample sequenced in a study of shared clonotypes between healthy human individuals. Assay: immunoSEQ multiplex PCR; the TCRdb copy retains only in-frame clones and omits some. The repertoire holds some 2.1 million clones, 90% to 95% seen once, with under 0.15% in the top ten. The sample consisted of naive CD4+ T cells sorted from blood. As for subset: CD45RA+ positively selected. Receptors were obtained from a man aged 18 to 29 in good health.

The V gene is TRBV5-1, the J gene TRBJ1-5; TRBD1 agrees at 7 bases. This CDR3 comprises 15 residues. Trimming removed 4 bases from V and 3 bases from J; junction bases left unmatched: 7. In germline, CDR1 is SGHRS, CDR2 YFSETQ. The CDR3 sequence is CASSLGTADNQPQHF. The CDR3 bases are TGCGCCAGCAGCCTTGGGACAGCCGACAATCAGCCCCAGCATTTT.

This chain uses TRBV2 with TRBJ2-1, with D unclear. The CDR3 is made up of 15 amino acids. V was cut by 3 bases and J by 9 bases, with 18 bases left in between. CDR1 SNHLY and CDR2 FYNNEI come from the germline V gene. The DNA for the CDR3 is TGTGCCAGCAGTGATTATACGTGGGGTAGCAGTGAGCAGTTCTTC. Amino acids: CASSDYTWGSSEQFF.

The chain carries TRBV7-2 and TRBJ2-1, with 11 bases fitting TRBD1. This CDR3 spans 15 amino acids. Trimming removed 6 bases from V and 6 bases from J; junction bases left unmatched: 7. Germline-derived CDR1 and CDR2 are SGHTA and FQGNSA. The CDR3 DNA follows: TGTGCCAGCAGGTCCGGGACAGGGGGTGCCAATGAGCAGTTCTTC. Amino acids: CASRSGTGGANEQFF.

This rearrangement joins TRBV7-9 to TRBJ2-1; the match to TRBD2 covers 8 bases. The germline gives CDR1 SEHNR, CDR2 FQNEAQ (reference sequence). CDR3 length equals 14 residues. Trimming cost V 7 bases and J 6 bases; bases outside gene matches: 8. The CDR3 spells CASTDTSGRNEQFF. The CDR3 nucleotides are TGTGCCAGCACCGATACTAGCGGACGCAATGAGCAGTTCTTC.

The CDR3 sequence is CASSPLAGGKNIQYF. The CDR3 DNA follows: TGTGCCAGCAGCCCCCTTGCGGGGGGCAAAAACATTCAGTACTTC. This chain connects TRBV27 to TRBJ2-4; TRBD2 aligns across 8 bases. Germline loops: CDR1 MNHEY, CDR2 SMNVEV (reference sequence). J lost 3 bases, V lost 6 bases, and 7 bases had no gene match. The CDR3 runs 15 residues.

This clone showed up just a few times. The rearrangement links TRBV15 to TRBJ1-5; D is uncertain. CDR3 length: 12 residues. CDR1 is LNHNV and CDR2 is YYDKDF in the germline V gene (reference sequence). The V gene lost 6 bases and the J gene lost 4 bases, with 7 bases spanning the gap. The CDR3: CATRFPNQPQHF. CDR3 DNA: TGTGCCACCAGATTCCCTAATCAGCCCCAGCATTTT. Together with reference TRBV15 and TRBJ1-5, the CDR3 gives the full variable domain: DAMVIQNPRYQVTQFGKPVTLSCSQTLNHNVMYWYQQKSSQAPKLLFHYYDKDFNNEADTPDNFQSRRPNTSFCFLDIRSPGLGDTAMYLCATRFPNQPQHFGDGTRLSIL.

This chain uses TRBV28 with TRBJ1-1, with TRBD1 as a possible D gene (5 bases). This CDR3 is built from 16 residues. Germline values: CDR1 MDHEN, CDR2 SYDVKM. V lost 2 bases, J lost 3 bases, and 16 bases lay in between. The CDR3 DNA follows: TGTGCCAGCAGTTTACTCCGCTTCGGGGCGGACACTGAAGCTTTCTTT. The encoded protein is CASSLLRFGADTEAFF.

As concerns this clone: This same CDR3 is encoded by further DNA sequences in the sample. The chain employs TRBV28 and TRBJ1-4; D gene ambiguous. Germline V gene sequence: CDR1 MDHEN, CDR2 SYDVKM. Trimming removed 4 bases from V and 2 bases from J, with 2 bases in between. CDR3 length: 12 residues. CDR3 region: CASSSTNEKLFF. In nucleotides, the CDR3 is TGTGCCAGCAGTTCCACTAATGAAAAACTGTTTTTT.

Notes on this clone: In the same sample, other DNA sequences code for this CDR3. The rearrangement links TRBV18 to TRBJ2-3; 8 nucleotides agree with TRBD1. V lost 3 bases and J lost 0; bases outside the gene matches: 2. This CDR3 comprises 15 residues. Per the germline V gene, CDR1 is KGHSH and CDR2 is LQKENI. CDR3 sequence: CASSPGQGSTDTQYF. The DNA of the CDR3 is TGTGCCAGCTCACCTGGACAGGGAAGCACAGATACGCAGTATTTT.

As for this clone: One base away lies a much larger clone, so this may be a sequencing read error. Other nucleotide sequences in the sample specify the same CDR3. The chain uses TRBV5-4 and TRBJ2-7, with a weak D call TRBD1 (6 bases). Between the trimmed V and J ends, which lost 2 bases and 1 base, there was a span of 7 bases. The CDR3 loop spans 13 amino acids. Germline V gene data show CDR1 as SGHNT and CDR2 as YYREEE (reference sequence). CDR3 sequence (DNA): TGTGCCAGCAGCTTTGGACAGTCCTACGAGCAGTACTTC. Amino acid sequence: CASSFGQSYEQYF.

The CDR3 region is CASSGDGLQETQYF. The CDR3 nucleotides are TGCGCCAGCAGCGGGGACGGACTGCAAGAGACCCAGTACTTC. The chain is built from TRBV5-1 and TRBJ2-5, with D perhaps matching TRBD1 or TRBD2 (5 bases each). The ends were cut back, 4 bases at V and 2 bases at J, with 12 bases in the middle. Germline V lookup: CDR1 SGHRS, CDR2 YFSETQ. The CDR3 extends over 14 amino acids. Supplemented by reference TRBV5-1 and TRBJ2-5, the full variable domain reads KAGVTQTPRYLIKTRGQQVTLSCSPISGHRSVSWYQQTPGQGLQFLFEYFSETQRNKGNFPGRFSGRQFSNSRSEMNVSTLELGDSALYLCASSGDGLQETQYFGPGTRLLVL.

The gene calls are TRBV2 and TRBJ2-7; 9 nucleotides match TRBD2. This CDR3 has 16 residues. Germline lookup yields CDR1 SNHLY and CDR2 FYNNEI. The V gene end was trimmed by 7 bases and the J gene end by 2 bases; junction bases not matched to a gene: 12. The CDR3 DNA reads as TGTGCCAGCAAATCAAATAGCGGGAGTGGAACCTACGAGCAGTACTTC. It specifies CASKSNSGSGTYEQYF.

The CDR3 nucleotides read TGTGCCAGCAGTGAAGGAGCGGGAGTAGAGACCCAGTACTTC. This gives the protein CASSEGAGVETQYF. The J gene is TRBJ2-5, the V gene TRBV2, with 8 bases that match TRBD2. Germline values: CDR1 SNHLY, CDR2 FYNNEI. Trimming at V came to 1 base and at J to 4 bases, leaving 2 bases not matched to a gene. The CDR3 length is 14 residues.

About this clone: Other DNA sequences of this sample code for an identical CDR3. CDR3 nucleotides: TGTGCCAGCAGTTATCAAACGAACACCGGGGAGCTGTTTTTT. Its translation: CASSYQTNTGELFF. The V gene is TRBV6-6, the J gene TRBJ2-2, with D unclear. The germline CDR1 and CDR2 sequences are MNHNY and SVGAGI (reference sequence). This CDR3 region has 14 residues. V lost 3 bases and J lost 0, with 5 bases in between.

V is TRBV6-5 and J is TRBJ1-5; weak D call: TRBD1 (6 bases). Germline loops: CDR1 MNHEY, CDR2 SVGAGI. Trimming removed 4 bases at V and 7 bases at J, with 17 bases between. This CDR3 spans 15 amino acids. CDR3 bases: TGTGCCAGCAGTTCCTCGGGAGGGGGGGGACAGCCCCAGCATTTT. Translating gives CASSSSGGGGQPQHF.